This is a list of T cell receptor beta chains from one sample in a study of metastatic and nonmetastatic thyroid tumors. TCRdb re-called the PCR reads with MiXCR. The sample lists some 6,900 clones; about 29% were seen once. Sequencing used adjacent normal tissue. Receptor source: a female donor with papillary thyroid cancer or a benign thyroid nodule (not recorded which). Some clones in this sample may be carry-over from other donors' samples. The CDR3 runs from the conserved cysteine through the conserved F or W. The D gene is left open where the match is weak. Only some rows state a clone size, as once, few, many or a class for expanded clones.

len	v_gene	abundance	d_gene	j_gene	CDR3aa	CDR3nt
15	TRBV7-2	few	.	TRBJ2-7	CASSSRQQGTYEQYF	TGTGCCAGCAGCTCCCGGCAACAGGGCACCTACGAGCAGTACTTC
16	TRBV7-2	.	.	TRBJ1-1	CASSLATAGARTDAFF	TGTGCCAGCAGCTTGGCGACAGCGGGCGCGAGGACTGACGCTTTCTTT
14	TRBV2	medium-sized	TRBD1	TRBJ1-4	CASSSGTDNEKLFF	TGTGCCAGCAGTTCCGGGACAGATAATGAAAAACTGTTTTTT
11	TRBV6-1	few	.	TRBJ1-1	CASSVNTEAFF	TGTGCCAGCAGTGTGAACACTGAAGCTTTCTTT
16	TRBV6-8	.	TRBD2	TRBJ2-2	CASSQLAGDLHRGAVF	TGTGCCAGCAGCCAACTAGCGGGAGATCTACACCGGGGAGCTGTTTTT
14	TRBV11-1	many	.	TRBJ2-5	CASSPSGLLETQYF	TGTGCCAGCAGCCCATCAGGGCTTCTGGAGACCCAGTACTTC
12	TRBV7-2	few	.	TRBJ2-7	CASSLDGDEQYF	TGTGCCAGCAGCTTAGATGGCGACGAGCAGTACTTC
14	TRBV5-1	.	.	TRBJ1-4	CASSFRGANEKLFF	TGCGCCAGCAGCTTTAGGGGGGCTAATGAAAAACTGTTTTTT
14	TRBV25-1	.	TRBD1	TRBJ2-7	CASSDHRQGREQYF	TGTGCCAGCAGTGACCATCGACAGGGGAGAGAGCAGTACTTC
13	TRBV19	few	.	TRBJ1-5	CASSIGGSQPQHF	TGTGCCAGTAGTATAGGGGGAAGTCAGCCCCAGCATTTT
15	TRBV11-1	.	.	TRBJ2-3	CASSSTGVPTDTQYF	TGTGCCAGCAGCTCAACGGGAGTCCCCACAGATACGCAGTATTTT
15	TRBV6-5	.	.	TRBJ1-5	CASSYPTGYNQPQHF	TGTGCCAGCAGTTACCCAACAGGGTACAATCAGCCCCAGCATTTT
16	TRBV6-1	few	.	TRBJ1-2	CASSAPRGGRNYGYTF	TGTGCCAGCAGCGCACCTAGGGGGGGGCGGAACTATGGCTACACCTTC
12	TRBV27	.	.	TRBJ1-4	CASSLVRGKLFF	TGTGCCAGCAGTTTGGTGCGGGGAAAACTGTTTTTT
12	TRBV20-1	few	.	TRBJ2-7	CSAGRDRREQYF	TGCAGTGCTGGGAGAGACAGGCGCGAGCAGTACTTC
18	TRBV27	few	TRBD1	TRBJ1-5	CASSLLGQLEYSNQPQHF	TGTGCCAGCAGTTTATTGGGACAGCTCGAGTATAGCAATCAGCCCCAGCATTTT
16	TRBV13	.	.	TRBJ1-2	CASSLGSGTVGDGYTF	TGTGCCAGCAGCTTAGGGTCCGGGACGGTTGGGGATGGCTACACCTTC
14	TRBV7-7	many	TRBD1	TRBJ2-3	CASSPGTGGDTQYF	TGTGCTAGCAGCCCCGGGACAGGGGGAGATACGCAGTATTTT
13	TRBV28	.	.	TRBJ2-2	CASLKRGTGELFF	TGTGCCAGCCTAAAAAGGGGCACCGGGGAGCTGTTTTTT